This is a list of T cell receptor beta chains from one sample in a study of blood T cell repertoires in COVID-19. Sequencing used immunoSEQ multiplex PCR; TCRdb keeps in-frame clones, though not all of them. Of 210,000 or so clones in the sample, around 84% were seen once. Sample: PBMCs or T cells enriched from blood (not recorded which). The source is a man younger than 45 with acute COVID-19. The CDR3 runs from the conserved cysteine through the conserved F or W. Fields, in order: clone size, V gene, J gene, D gene, CDR3 DNA, CDR3 protein. D genes are given only for firm matches. Size values are once, few and many counts, or a class for expanded clones, and some rows have none.

>-|TRBV7-9|TRBJ2-3|TRBD2
TGTGCCAGCAGCCTAACTAGCGGGGGAACAGATACGCAGTATTTT
CASSLTSGGTDTQYF
>-|TRBV5-4|TRBJ1-2|-
TGTGCCAGCGCGGCCTTTGAGGGAAACTATGGCTACACCTTC
CASAAFEGNYGYTF
>-|TRBV2|TRBJ2-1|-
TGTGCCAGCAGCACTTTCAATGAGCAGTTCTTC
CASSTFNEQFF
>-|TRBV6-5|TRBJ2-7|-
TGTGCCAGCAGTTACTCGGCAGGGGCCTACGAGCAGTACTTC
CASSYSAGAYEQYF
>-|TRBV10-3|TRBJ2-7|TRBD1
TGTGCCACCCACGGACAGGGGGGATCCTACGAGCAGTACTTC
CATHGQGGSYEQYF
>-|TRBV6-5|TRBJ1-5|TRBD1
TGTGCCAGCAGTTACTCAGGGACAGGGGATCAGCCCCAGCATTTT
CASSYSGTGDQPQHF
>-|TRBV12-3/TRBV12-4|TRBJ2-7|TRBD1
TGTGCCAGCAGTCCACCGACAGGGGTCGGGCAGTACTTC
CASSPPTGVGQYF
>-|TRBV19|TRBJ1-1|-
TGTGCCAGTAGTATGGCCAGGGGTAACACTGAAGCTTTCTTT
CASSMARGNTEAFF
>-|TRBV2|TRBJ1-3|-
TGTGCCCGTAGCGGGTCGGGCTCTGGAAACACCATATATTTT
CARSGSGSGNTIYF
>-|TRBV5-6|TRBJ1-2|TRBD1
TGTGCCAGCAGCCCGACAGGGCCCTATGGCTACACCTTC
CASSPTGPYGYTF
>-|TRBV2|TRBJ1-5|-
TGTGCCAGCAGTGAGACAGCGAGCAATCAGCCCCAGCATTTT
CASSETASNQPQHF
>-|TRBV28|TRBJ1-2|-
TGTGCCAGCAGTTTGACCGGGACGGGGGGACATGGCTACACCTTC
CASSLTGTGGHGYTF
>-|TRBV11-2|TRBJ2-7|TRBD1
TGTGCCAGCAGCCGCTCCGGGACAGGGAATTTACACGAGCAGTACTTC
CASSRSGTGNLHEQYF
>once|TRBV18|TRBJ2-1|TRBD1
TGTGCCAGCTCAACGGGACAGAGCTCCTACAATGAGCAGTTCTTC
CASSTGQSSYNEQFF
>-|TRBV2|TRBJ2-3|-
TGTGCCAGCAGTGACCCAGGACACCGCACAGATACGCAGTATTTT
CASSDPGHRTDTQYF
>-|TRBV27|TRBJ1-4|-
TGTGCCAGCAGTTTGCGGGGGAGGGGTGGTGAAAAACTGTTTTTT
CASSLRGRGGEKLFF
>once|TRBV4-1|TRBJ1-1|-
TGCGCCAGCAGCCAAAGGAATGGAGCCTTAACCGAAGCTTTCTTT
CASSQRNGALTEAFF
>few|TRBV18|TRBJ1-2|TRBD1
TGTGCCAGCTCACCCGGGACAGTTACTAGCTATGGCTACACCTTC
CASSPGTVTSYGYTF
>-|TRBV30|TRBJ2-2|TRBD2
TGTGCCTGGAGTGCACTAGCGGGGAGGACCGGGGAGCTGTTTTTT
CAWSALAGRTGELFF
>-|TRBV7-9|TRBJ1-5|-
TGTGCCAGCAGCTCCGGGGGTGGGGTAAATCAGCCCCAGCATTTT
CASSSGGGVNQPQHF
>-|TRBV29-1|TRBJ2-2|-
TGCAGCGTTGAATTCAGCACCGGGGAGCTGTTTTTT
CSVEFSTGELFF
>once|TRBV15|TRBJ1-2|TRBD1
TGTGCCACCAGCAGAGATCGACAGGGTTCCCCCTATGGCTACACCTTC
CATSRDRQGSPYGYTF
>-|TRBV3-1/TRBV3-2|TRBJ1-2|TRBD1
TGTGCCAGCAGCCAAGGCAGGGGGCGCGGCTACACCTTC
CASSQGRGRGYTF
>once|TRBV6-2/TRBV6-3|TRBJ1-1|TRBD1
TGTGCCAGCAGTTACGACAGGGTCAGTGAAGCTTTCTTT
CASSYDRVSEAFF
>-|TRBV2|TRBJ1-1|-
TGTGCCAGCAGAGCCTTACATGTAGGGGCTGAAGCTTTCTTT
CASRALHVGAEAFF
>-|TRBV4-2|TRBJ1-1|-
TGTGCCAGCAGCCACACTACAGGGAAATACACTGAAGCTTTCTTT
CASSHTTGKYTEAFF
>-|TRBV12-3/TRBV12-4|TRBJ2-5|-
TGTGCCAGCAGTTTTAAAGAGACCCAGTACTTC
CASSFKETQYF
>once|TRBV9|TRBJ2-3|-
TGTGCCAGCAGCGTCTTCGGGGGCGGGGGACCCCTCTCCACAGATACGCAGTATTTT
CASSVFGGGGPLSTDTQYF
>-|TRBV27|TRBJ2-1|-
TGTGCCAGCAGTTTCCCCGGACAGTCGAATGAGCAGTTCTTC
CASSFPGQSNEQFF
>-|TRBV3-1/TRBV3-2|TRBJ1-2|TRBD1
TGTGCCAGCAGCCAAGATTGGACAGGGGGGAATTATGGCTACACCTTC
CASSQDWTGGNYGYTF
>-|TRBV28|TRBJ2-5|-
TGTGCCAGCAGTTCTGGGGGGGCGGAGACCCAGTACTTC
CASSSGGAETQYF
>-|TRBV5-1|TRBJ2-4|-
TGCGCCAGCAGCTTGGAACAGCCGAGAGAGAACATTCAGTACTTC
CASSLEQPRENIQYF
>-|TRBV25-1|TRBJ1-4|-
TGTGCCAGCAGCCCACGGGGGGCTAATGAAAAACTGTTTTTT
CASSPRGANEKLFF
>-|TRBV6-5|TRBJ1-2|-
TGTGCCAGCAGGACAACTGGGGGCGTCAACTATGGCTACACCTTC
CASRTTGGVNYGYTF
>-|TRBV5-1|TRBJ1-2|TRBD1
TGCGCCAGCAGCCAAACCCCCTCTCAGGGGGGTACCTATGGCTACACCTTC
CASSQTPSQGGTYGYTF
>-|TRBV7-2|TRBJ2-7|TRBD2
TGTGCCAGCAGCTTAGCAGCGGGGGTCACCTCCTACGAGCAGTACTTC
CASSLAAGVTSYEQYF
>-|TRBV5-1|TRBJ2-2|TRBD2
TGCGCCAGCACTTCCTGGACTAGCGGGTCGAACACCGGGGAGCTGTTTTTT
CASTSWTSGSNTGELFF
>-|TRBV2|TRBJ1-2|-
TGTGCCAGCAGCGGGGGGGATTTCTATGGCTACACCTTC
CASSGGDFYGYTF
>-|TRBV6-5|TRBJ1-1|-
TGTGCCAGCACCATTCTGAGGGCAGGGAACACTGAAGCTTTCTTT
CASTILRAGNTEAFF
>-|TRBV7-9|TRBJ1-1|-
TGTGCCAGCAGCTTAATTGAGGACACTGAAGCTTTCTTT
CASSLIEDTEAFF
>-|TRBV10-2|TRBJ1-4|TRBD1
TGCGCCAGCAGTAAGCCGGGACAGGGGGCTGCAACTAATGAAAAACTGTTTTTT
CASSKPGQGAATNEKLFF
>-|TRBV5-1|TRBJ1-1|TRBD1
TGCGCCAGCAGCGAAAGAACAGGGGCCGGGGACACTGAAGCTTTCTTT
CASSERTGAGDTEAFF
>-|TRBV6-5|TRBJ2-2|-
TGTGCCAGCTCCCGAAAACAGGGTGTGATCGGGGAGCTGTTTTTT
CASSRKQGVIGELFF
>once|TRBV27|TRBJ1-5|-
TGTGCCAGCAGTCTCCGAGGGCTCAATCAGCCCCAGCATTTT
CASSLRGLNQPQHF
>-|TRBV19|TRBJ1-5|-
TGTGCCAGCTGCCGGGCCGGGGACTTCCAGCCCCAGCATTTT
CASCRAGDFQPQHF
>-|TRBV9|TRBJ1-2|-
TGTGCCAGCAGCGTAGCGAAGGGGCCAACATCCTATGGCTACACCTTC
CASSVAKGPTSYGYTF
>-|TRBV2|TRBJ2-1|-
TGTGCCAGCAGGACAGGTCGCTTCTCCGCCAATGAGCAGTTCTTC
CASRTGRFSANEQFF
>-|TRBV3-1/TRBV3-2|TRBJ1-2|TRBD1
TGTGCCAGCAGCCAAAATGCAGGGGGTCCCGGCTACACCTTC
CASSQNAGGPGYTF
>few|TRBV4-1|TRBJ2-7|-
TGCGCCAGCAGCCATCGTGGAGCAGACTACGAGCAGTACTTC
CASSHRGADYEQYF
>-|TRBV27|TRBJ1-6|-
TGTGCCAGCAGTACTGGGGGCTCCCTTTCGTCCCTCCACTTT
CASSTGGSLSSLHF
>-|TRBV5-1|TRBJ2-7|TRBD1
TGCGCCAGCAGCTTAGGGGGCTTTAGCTCCTACGAGCAGTACTTC
CASSLGGFSSYEQYF
>-|TRBV6-5|TRBJ1-5|TRBD1
TGTGCCAGCAGTATGGACAGGGCCAGTCAGCCCCAGCATTTT
CASSMDRASQPQHF
>-|TRBV2|TRBJ2-1|-
TGTGCCAGCAGTCAGGGGGGATGGTACAATGAGCAGTTCTTC
CASSQGGWYNEQFF
>-|TRBV12-3/TRBV12-4|TRBJ2-7|TRBD1
TGTGCCAGCCGGACAGGGCCCTACGAGCAGTACTTC
CASRTGPYEQYF
>-|TRBV6-7|TRBJ2-1|TRBD2
TGTGCCAGCAGTTCTTTAGCGGGGGGGCCCGATGTAGAGCAGTTCTTC
CASSSLAGGPDVEQFF
>-|TRBV27|TRBJ1-3|TRBD1
TGTGCCAGCAGTTTAGATGCGGGACAGGGGCCTGGAAACACCATATATTTT
CASSLDAGQGPGNTIYF
>-|TRBV5-6|TRBJ1-5|TRBD1
TGTGCCAGCAGCTCCGGGACAGATAATCAGCCCCAGCATTTT
CASSSGTDNQPQHF